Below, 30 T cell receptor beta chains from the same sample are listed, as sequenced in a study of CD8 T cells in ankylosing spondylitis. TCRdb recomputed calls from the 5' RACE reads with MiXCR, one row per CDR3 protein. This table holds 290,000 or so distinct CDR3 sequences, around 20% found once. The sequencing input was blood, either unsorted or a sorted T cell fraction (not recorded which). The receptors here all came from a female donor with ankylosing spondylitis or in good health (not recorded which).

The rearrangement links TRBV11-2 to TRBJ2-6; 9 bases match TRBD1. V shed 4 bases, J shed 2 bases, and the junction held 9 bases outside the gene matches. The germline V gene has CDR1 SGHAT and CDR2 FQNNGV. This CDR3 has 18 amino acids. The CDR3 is CASSYGTGKKTGANVLTF. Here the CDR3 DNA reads TGTGCCAGCAGCTACGGGACAGGGAAGAAGACTGGGGCCAACGTCCTGACTTTC.

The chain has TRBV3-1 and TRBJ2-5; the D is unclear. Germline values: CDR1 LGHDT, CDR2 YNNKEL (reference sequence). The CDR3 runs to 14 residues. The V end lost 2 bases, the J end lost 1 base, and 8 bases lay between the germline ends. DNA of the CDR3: TGTGCCAGCAGCCAATTTCCGGGCCAAGAGACCCAGTACTTC. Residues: CASSQFPGQETQYF.

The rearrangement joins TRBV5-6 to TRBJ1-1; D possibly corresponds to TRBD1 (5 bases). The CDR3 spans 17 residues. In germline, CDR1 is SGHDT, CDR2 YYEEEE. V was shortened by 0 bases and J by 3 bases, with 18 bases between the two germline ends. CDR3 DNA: TGTGCCAGCAGCTTGGAAGTGGCGAGACAGACCCACACTGAAGCTTTCTTT. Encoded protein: CASSLEVARQTHTEAFF.

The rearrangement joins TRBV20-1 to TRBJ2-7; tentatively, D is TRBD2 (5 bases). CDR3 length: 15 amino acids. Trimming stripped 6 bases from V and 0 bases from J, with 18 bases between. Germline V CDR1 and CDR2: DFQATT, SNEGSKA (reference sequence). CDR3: CSANLGGLSSYEQYF. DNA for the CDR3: TGCAGTGCCAACCTCGGAGGATTAAGCTCCTACGAGCAGTACTTC.

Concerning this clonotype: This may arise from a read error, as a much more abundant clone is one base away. This CDR3 reads CGSSSVDTQYF. DNA of the CDR3: TGTGGCAGCAGTTCCGTAGATACGCAGTATTTT. The gene calls are TRBV12-3 or TRBV12-4 and TRBJ2-3; D uncertain. There are 11 residues in the CDR3.

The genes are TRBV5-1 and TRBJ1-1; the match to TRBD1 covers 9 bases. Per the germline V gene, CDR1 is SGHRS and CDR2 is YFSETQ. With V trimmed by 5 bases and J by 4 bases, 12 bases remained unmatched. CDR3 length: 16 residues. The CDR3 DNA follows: TGCGCCAGCAGTCCCCTGGGGGGACAGGGCGTCACTGAAGCTTTCTTT. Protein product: CASSPLGGQGVTEAFF.

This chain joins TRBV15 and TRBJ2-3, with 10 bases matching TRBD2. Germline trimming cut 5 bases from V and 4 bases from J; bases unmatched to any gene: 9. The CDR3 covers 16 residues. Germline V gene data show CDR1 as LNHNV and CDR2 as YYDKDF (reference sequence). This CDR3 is CATSRRAGGPPDTQYF. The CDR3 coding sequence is TGTGCCACCAGCCGTAGAGCGGGAGGGCCGCCAGATACGCAGTATTTT.

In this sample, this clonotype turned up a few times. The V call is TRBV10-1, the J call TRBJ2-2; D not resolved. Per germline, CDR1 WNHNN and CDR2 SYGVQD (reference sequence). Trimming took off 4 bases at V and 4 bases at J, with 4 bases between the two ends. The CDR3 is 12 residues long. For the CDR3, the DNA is TGCGCCAGCAGTGGCATCACCGGGGAGCTGTTTTTT. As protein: CASSGITGELFF.

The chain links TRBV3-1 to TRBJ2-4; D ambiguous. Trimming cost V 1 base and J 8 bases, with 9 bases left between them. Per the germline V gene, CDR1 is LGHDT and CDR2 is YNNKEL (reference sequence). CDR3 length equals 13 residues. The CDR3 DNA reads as TGTGCCAGCAGCCAAGTTCGGAAGGACATTCAGTACTTC. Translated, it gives CASSQVRKDIQYF. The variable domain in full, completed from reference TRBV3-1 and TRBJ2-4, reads DTAVSQTPKYLVTQMGNDKSIKCEQNLGHDTMYWYKQDSKKFLKIMFSYNNKELIINETVPNRFSPKSPDKAHLNLHINSLELGDSAVYFCASSQVRKDIQYFGAGTRLSVL.

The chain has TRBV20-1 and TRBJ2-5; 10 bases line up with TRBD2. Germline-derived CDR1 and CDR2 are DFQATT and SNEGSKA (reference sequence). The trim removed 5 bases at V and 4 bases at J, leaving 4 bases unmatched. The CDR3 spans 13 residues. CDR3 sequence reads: CSAFLAGAETQYF. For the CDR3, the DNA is TGCAGTGCTTTTCTAGCGGGAGCAGAGACCCAGTACTTC.

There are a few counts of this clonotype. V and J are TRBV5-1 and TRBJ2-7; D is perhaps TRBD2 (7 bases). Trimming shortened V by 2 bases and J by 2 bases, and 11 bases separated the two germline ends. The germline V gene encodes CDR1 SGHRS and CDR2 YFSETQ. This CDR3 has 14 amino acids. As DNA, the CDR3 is TGCGCCAGCAGCTTTCAGCGGGACACCTACGAGCAGTACTTC. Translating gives CASSFQRDTYEQYF.

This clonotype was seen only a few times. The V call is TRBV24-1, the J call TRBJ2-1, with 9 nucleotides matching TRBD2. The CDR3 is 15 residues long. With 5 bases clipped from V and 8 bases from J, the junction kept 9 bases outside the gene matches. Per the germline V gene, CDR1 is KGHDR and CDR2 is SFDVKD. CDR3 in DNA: TGTGCCACCAGTGCCTCCGGGACTAGCCTATATGAGCAGTTCTTC. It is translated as CATSASGTSLYEQFF.

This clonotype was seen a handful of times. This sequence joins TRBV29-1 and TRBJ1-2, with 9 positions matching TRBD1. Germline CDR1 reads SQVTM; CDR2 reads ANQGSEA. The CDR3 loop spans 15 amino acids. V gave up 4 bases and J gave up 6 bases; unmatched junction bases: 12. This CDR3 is CSVGARDRVGHGYTF. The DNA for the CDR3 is TGCAGCGTTGGCGCTAGGGACAGGGTCGGGCATGGCTACACCTTC. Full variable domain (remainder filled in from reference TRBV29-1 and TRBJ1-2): SAVISQKPSRDICQRGTSLTIQCQVDSQVTMMFWYRQQPGQSLTLIATANQGSEATYESGFVIDKFPISRPNLTFSTLTVSNMSPEDSSIYLCSVGARDRVGHGYTFGSGTRLTVV.

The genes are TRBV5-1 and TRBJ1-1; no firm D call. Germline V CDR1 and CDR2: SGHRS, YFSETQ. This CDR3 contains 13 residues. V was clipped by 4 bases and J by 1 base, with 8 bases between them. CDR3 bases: TGCGCCAGCAGCGATGGATCGAACACTGAAGCTTTCTTT. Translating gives CASSDGSNTEAFF.

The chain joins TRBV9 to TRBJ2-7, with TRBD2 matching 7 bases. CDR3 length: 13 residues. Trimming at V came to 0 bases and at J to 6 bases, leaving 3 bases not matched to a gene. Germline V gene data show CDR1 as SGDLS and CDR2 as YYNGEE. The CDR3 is CASSVEGGSEQYF. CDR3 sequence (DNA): TGTGCCAGCAGCGTAGAGGGCGGGAGCGAGCAGTACTTC. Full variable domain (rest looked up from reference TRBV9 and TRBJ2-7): DSGVTQTPKHLITATGQRVTLRCSPRSGDLSVYWYQQSLDQGLQFLIQYYNGEERAKGNILERFSAQQFPDLHSELNLSSLELGDSALYFCASSVEGGSEQYFGPGTRLTVT.

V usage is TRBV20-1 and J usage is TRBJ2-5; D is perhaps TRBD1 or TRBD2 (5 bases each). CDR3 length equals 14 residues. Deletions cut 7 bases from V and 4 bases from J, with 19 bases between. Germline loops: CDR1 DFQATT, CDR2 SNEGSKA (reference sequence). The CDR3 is CSVPRGVNRETQYF. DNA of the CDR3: TGCAGTGTTCCTAGGGGAGTGAATCGAGAGACCCAGTACTTC.

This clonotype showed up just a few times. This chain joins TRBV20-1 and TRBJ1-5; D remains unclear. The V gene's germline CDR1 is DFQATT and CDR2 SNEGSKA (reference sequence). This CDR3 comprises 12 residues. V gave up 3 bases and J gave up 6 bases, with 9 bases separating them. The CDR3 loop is CSASRPGQPQHF. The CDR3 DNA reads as TGCAGTGCTAGCAGGCCCGGTCAGCCCCAGCATTTT.

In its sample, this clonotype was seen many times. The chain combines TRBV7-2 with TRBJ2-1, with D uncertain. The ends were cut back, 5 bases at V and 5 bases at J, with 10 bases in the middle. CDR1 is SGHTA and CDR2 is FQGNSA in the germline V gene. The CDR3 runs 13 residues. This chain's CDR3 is CASSPNRDNEQFF. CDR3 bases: TGTGCCAGCAGCCCAAATCGGGACAATGAGCAGTTCTTC.

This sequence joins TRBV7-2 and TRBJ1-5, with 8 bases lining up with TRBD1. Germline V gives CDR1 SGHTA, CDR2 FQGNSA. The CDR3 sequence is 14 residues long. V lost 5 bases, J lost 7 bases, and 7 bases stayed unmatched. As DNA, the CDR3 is TGTGCCAGCAGCCAGGACAGGGTACGACAGCCCCAGCATTTT. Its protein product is CASSQDRVRQPQHF.

In nucleotides, the CDR3 is TGTGCCAGCAGCCCGGGACTGCGCAATCAGCCCCAGCATTTT. As protein: CASSPGLRNQPQHF. J is TRBJ1-5 and V is TRBV7-2; tentatively, D is TRBD1 (5 bases). Germline V gives CDR1 SGHTA, CDR2 FQGNSA. This CDR3 is built from 14 residues. Trimming stripped 5 bases from V and 2 bases from J, with 10 bases between.

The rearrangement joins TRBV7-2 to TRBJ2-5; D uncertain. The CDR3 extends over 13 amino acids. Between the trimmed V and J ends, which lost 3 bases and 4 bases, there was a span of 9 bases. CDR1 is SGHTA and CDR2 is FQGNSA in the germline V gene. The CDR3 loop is CASSFSRIETQYF. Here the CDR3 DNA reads TGTGCCAGCAGCTTCTCCAGGATAGAGACCCAGTACTTC.

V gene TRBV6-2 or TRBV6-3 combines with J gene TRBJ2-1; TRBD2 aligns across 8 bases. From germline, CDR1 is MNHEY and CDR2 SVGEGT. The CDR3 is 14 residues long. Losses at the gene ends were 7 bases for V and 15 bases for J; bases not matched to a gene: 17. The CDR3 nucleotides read TGTGCCAGCACCGCCCTAGCAGTTAGCGGGAAAAGGTTCTTC. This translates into CASTALAVSGKRFF.

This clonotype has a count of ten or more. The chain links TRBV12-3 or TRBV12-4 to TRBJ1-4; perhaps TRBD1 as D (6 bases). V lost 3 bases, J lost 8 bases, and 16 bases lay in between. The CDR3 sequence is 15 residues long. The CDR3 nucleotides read TGTGCCAGCAGTTTGGCCGGGGGCCGGGGAGAAAAACTGTTTTTT. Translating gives CASSLAGGRGEKLFF.

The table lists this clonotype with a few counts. The CDR3 DNA reads as TGCGCCAGCAGCCAAGATCTGAATAGCGGGAGAAATGAGCAGTTCTTC. This translates into CASSQDLNSGRNEQFF. This chain connects TRBV4-3 to TRBJ2-1; TRBD2 aligns across 9 bases. The CDR3 is 16 amino acids. CDR1 and CDR2 from the germline V gene are LGHNA and YSLEER. V dropped 0 bases and J dropped 7; count of bases not matched to a gene: 7.

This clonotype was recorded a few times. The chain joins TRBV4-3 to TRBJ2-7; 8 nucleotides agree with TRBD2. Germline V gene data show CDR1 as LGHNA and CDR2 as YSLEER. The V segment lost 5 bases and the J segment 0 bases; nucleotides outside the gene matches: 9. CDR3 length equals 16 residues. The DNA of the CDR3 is TGCGCCAGCAGCGGTCAACTAGCGGACAGCTCCTACGAGCAGTACTTC. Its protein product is CASSGQLADSSYEQYF.

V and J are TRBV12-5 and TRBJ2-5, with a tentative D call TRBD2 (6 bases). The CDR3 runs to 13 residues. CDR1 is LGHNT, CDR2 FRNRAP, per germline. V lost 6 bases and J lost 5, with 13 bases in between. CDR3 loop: CASGKSGGETQYF. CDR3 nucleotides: TGTGCTAGTGGAAAAAGTGGGGGGGAGACCCAGTACTTC.

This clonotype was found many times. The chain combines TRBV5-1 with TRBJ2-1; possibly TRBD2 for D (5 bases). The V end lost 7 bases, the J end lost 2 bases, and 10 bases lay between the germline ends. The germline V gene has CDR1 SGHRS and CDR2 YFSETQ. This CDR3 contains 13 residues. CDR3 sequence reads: CASGERPYNEQFF. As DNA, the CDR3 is TGCGCCAGCGGGGAGAGGCCCTACAATGAGCAGTTCTTC.

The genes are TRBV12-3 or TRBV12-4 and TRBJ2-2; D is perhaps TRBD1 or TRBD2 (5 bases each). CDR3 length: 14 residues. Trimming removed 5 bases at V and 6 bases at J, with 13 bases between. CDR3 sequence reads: CASSIGTDPGELFF. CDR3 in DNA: TGTGCCAGCAGTATCGGGACCGACCCCGGGGAGCTGTTTTTT.

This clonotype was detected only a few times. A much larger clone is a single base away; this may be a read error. CDR3 in DNA: TGCTGTGCTAGAGATCGCCCCGATAGCTGGTACCCCTACGAGCAGTACTTC. Protein: CCARDRPDSWYPYEQYF. The genes are TRBV20-1 and TRBJ2-7, with D hard to call. This CDR3 spans 17 amino acids. CDR1 is DFQATT and CDR2 is SNEGSKA in the germline V gene (reference sequence).

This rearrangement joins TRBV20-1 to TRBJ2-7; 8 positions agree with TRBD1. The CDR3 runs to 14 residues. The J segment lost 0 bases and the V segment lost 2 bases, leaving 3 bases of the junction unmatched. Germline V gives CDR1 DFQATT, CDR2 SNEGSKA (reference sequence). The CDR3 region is CSARRTGNSYEQYF. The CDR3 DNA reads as TGCAGTGCTAGAAGGACAGGGAACTCCTACGAGCAGTACTTC.